The subject of this entry is one T cell receptor (beta chain). As yet, its antigen is unknown. This record belongs to a study of cytomegalovirus exposure and HLA in healthy donors. Findings of the study overall: The study flagged around 160 TCR beta chains as cytomegalovirus-associated. In a later analysis, a genetic analysis reported fewer productive-TCR N-insertions in an Asian-associated ancestry cluster than the cohort average.

The PCR employed 60 Vbeta primers together with 13 Jbeta primers. The protocol was immunoSEQ multiplex PCR, while the TCRdb copy is restricted to in-frame clones and leaves out a portion. The data show 160,000 or so clones, with roughly 80% seen just once and over 4% held by the top ten. The trim removed 0 bases at V and 2 bases at J, leaving 12 bases unmatched. The CDR3 totals 19 residues. From germline, CDR1 is SGDLS and CDR2 YYNGEE. The V gene is TRBV9, the J gene TRBJ2-3; 10 bases match TRBD2. The clonotype originates from a man in his forties or fifties in good health and CMV-seropositive. Input material: PBMCs. The CDR3 sequence: CASSVGRAGGPGHTDTQYF. The DNA of the CDR3 is TGTGCCAGCAGCGTAGGTAGAGCGGGGGGGCCTGGTCACACAGATACGCAGTATTTT. Full variable domain (missing parts from reference TRBV9 and TRBJ2-3): DSGVTQTPKHLITATGQRVTLRCSPRSGDLSVYWYQQSLDQGLQFLIQYYNGEERAKGNILERFSAQQFPDLHSELNLSSLELGDSALYFCASSVGRAGGPGHTDTQYFGPGTRLTVL.